These T cell receptor beta chains were read from a single sample in a study of cytomegalovirus exposure and HLA in healthy donors. The assay was immunoSEQ multiplex PCR, and TCRdb's table has in-frame clones only and misses some. The sample gives approximately 72,000 clones, approximately 78% of which show up once; under 2% is in the top ten. What was sequenced was PBMCs. Receptors originate from a young man in good health and CMV-seronegative. CDR3s include the opening cysteine and the closing phenylalanine or tryptophan. The order of the fields is D gene, V gene, J gene, clone size, CDR3 DNA, CDR3 protein. The D gene is left open where the match is weak. Not every row has a clone size; where given, it reads once, few, many or a size class.

d_gene: TRBD1; v_gene: TRBV6-5; j_gene: TRBJ1-5; abundance: once; CDR3nt: TGTGCCAGCAGAGGTACAGGGGTCAATCAGCCCCAGCATTTT; CDR3aa: CASRGTGVNQPQHF
d_gene: .; v_gene: TRBV5-1; j_gene: TRBJ2-3; abundance: .; CDR3nt: TGCGCCAGCAGCCATAGCACAGATACGCAGTATTTT; CDR3aa: CASSHSTDTQYF
d_gene: TRBD1; v_gene: TRBV6-5; j_gene: TRBJ1-6; abundance: .; CDR3nt: TGTGCCAGCAGCGGGACAGATAATTCACCCCTCCACTTT; CDR3aa: CASSGTDNSPLHF
d_gene: .; v_gene: TRBV7-9; j_gene: TRBJ1-1; abundance: .; CDR3nt: TGTGCCAGCAGCGAACCGGTGGACAGTTTTGCAAGGGGGGCTTTCTTT; CDR3aa: CASSEPVDSFARGAFF
d_gene: .; v_gene: TRBV11-3; j_gene: TRBJ1-1; abundance: once; CDR3nt: TGTGCCAGCAGCTTGGGGGCGAACACTGAAGCTTTCTTT; CDR3aa: CASSLGANTEAFF
d_gene: .; v_gene: TRBV18; j_gene: TRBJ1-4; abundance: few; CDR3nt: TGTGCCAGCTCACCATGGGGCGAAAAACTGTTTTTT; CDR3aa: CASSPWGEKLFF
d_gene: TRBD2; v_gene: TRBV2; j_gene: TRBJ2-3; abundance: .; CDR3nt: TGTGCCAGTTGGACTAGCGGGACTAGCACAGATACGCAGTATTTT; CDR3aa: CASWTSGTSTDTQYF
d_gene: .; v_gene: TRBV7-2; j_gene: TRBJ2-7; abundance: few; CDR3nt: TGTGCCAGCAGCCGAAACACGAACAGAGAGCAGTACTTC; CDR3aa: CASSRNTNREQYF
d_gene: TRBD1; v_gene: TRBV18; j_gene: TRBJ2-7; abundance: .; CDR3nt: TGTGCCAGCTCACGCCGACAGGGGACATACGAGCAGTACTTC; CDR3aa: CASSRRQGTYEQYF
d_gene: .; v_gene: TRBV7-9; j_gene: TRBJ1-5; abundance: .; CDR3nt: TGTGCCAGCAGCTTCGGTTCACAGGAAAATCAGCCCCAGCATTTT; CDR3aa: CASSFGSQENQPQHF
d_gene: .; v_gene: TRBV7-2; j_gene: TRBJ2-7; abundance: .; CDR3nt: TGTGCCAGCAGCTGGGGAGTCGAGCAGTACTTC; CDR3aa: CASSWGVEQYF
d_gene: .; v_gene: TRBV11-3; j_gene: TRBJ1-1; abundance: .; CDR3nt: TGTGCCAGCAGCCGTACGGGCACTGAAGCTTTCTTT; CDR3aa: CASSRTGTEAFF
d_gene: TRBD1; v_gene: TRBV18; j_gene: TRBJ1-2; abundance: .; CDR3nt: TGTGCCAGCTCAGACCGGGACAGGGAGTCCTATGGCTACACCTTC; CDR3aa: CASSDRDRESYGYTF
d_gene: .; v_gene: TRBV7-9; j_gene: TRBJ1-1; abundance: .; CDR3nt: TGTGCCAGCAGCTTAGCGCGGGATAGAGCTTTCTTT; CDR3aa: CASSLARDRAFF
d_gene: .; v_gene: TRBV5-1; j_gene: TRBJ1-1; abundance: .; CDR3nt: TGCGCCAGCAGCGCGGTTGGGTGGAACACTGAAGCTTTCTTT; CDR3aa: CASSAVGWNTEAFF
d_gene: TRBD2; v_gene: TRBV7-3; j_gene: TRBJ2-4; abundance: .; CDR3nt: TGTGCCAGCAGCCCGAACGGGGGGAATTTACAAAACATTCAGTACTTC; CDR3aa: CASSPNGGNLQNIQYF
d_gene: TRBD1; v_gene: TRBV10-2; j_gene: TRBJ1-3; abundance: .; CDR3nt: TGCGCCAGCAGTGAGTCAGGGGGCGGCTCCTCTGGAAACACCATATATTTT; CDR3aa: CASSESGGGSSGNTIYF
d_gene: .; v_gene: TRBV28; j_gene: TRBJ1-6; abundance: .; CDR3nt: TGTGCCAGCAGCCCCCAAGGAGGTGATTATAATTCACCCCTCCACTTT; CDR3aa: CASSPQGGDYNSPLHF
d_gene: TRBD1; v_gene: TRBV28; j_gene: TRBJ1-4; abundance: .; CDR3nt: TGTGCCAGCAGTCTCGGACAGGGAAGTAATGAAAAACTGTTTTTT; CDR3aa: CASSLGQGSNEKLFF
d_gene: TRBD1; v_gene: TRBV7-9; j_gene: TRBJ1-1; abundance: .; CDR3nt: TGTGCCAGCATACTAGGGGGCAGGAACACTGAAGCTTTCTTT; CDR3aa: CASILGGRNTEAFF
d_gene: .; v_gene: TRBV19; j_gene: TRBJ1-5; abundance: few; CDR3nt: TGTGCCGGGGGGGGTAGCAATCAGCCCCAGCATTTT; CDR3aa: CAGGGSNQPQHF
d_gene: TRBD1; v_gene: TRBV9; j_gene: TRBJ2-5; abundance: .; CDR3nt: TGTGCCAGCAGCGTAGCAGGGGGCGCGGAAGAGACCCAGTACTTC; CDR3aa: CASSVAGGAEETQYF
d_gene: .; v_gene: TRBV27; j_gene: TRBJ2-5; abundance: once; CDR3nt: TGTGCCAGCAGTTTATCGATACAGCCCAGGTACCAAGAGACCCAGTACTTC; CDR3aa: CASSLSIQPRYQETQYF
d_gene: TRBD2; v_gene: TRBV5-1; j_gene: TRBJ2-1; abundance: .; CDR3nt: TGCGCCAGCAGCCCCGGTTCTAGCGGGGGGGAAAATGAGCAGTTCTTC; CDR3aa: CASSPGSSGGENEQFF
d_gene: .; v_gene: TRBV11-2; j_gene: TRBJ1-1; abundance: .; CDR3nt: TGTGCCAGCAGCTTTACCCCGGCGGATATGAACACTGAAGCTTTCTTT; CDR3aa: CASSFTPADMNTEAFF
d_gene: .; v_gene: TRBV10-3; j_gene: TRBJ2-1; abundance: few; CDR3nt: TGTGCCATCAGTGATAATAACAATGAGCAGTTCTTC; CDR3aa: CAISDNNNEQFF
d_gene: TRBD1; v_gene: TRBV7-3; j_gene: TRBJ2-4; abundance: .; CDR3nt: TGTGCCAGCAGCTTAACAGGGGGCTTGGACAAAAACATTCAGTACTTC; CDR3aa: CASSLTGGLDKNIQYF
d_gene: TRBD2; v_gene: TRBV5-3; j_gene: TRBJ2-1; abundance: .; CDR3nt: TGTGCCAGAAGCTCCCGGCGGACTAGCGGCAGCTCCTACAATGAGCAGTTCTTC; CDR3aa: CARSSRRTSGSSYNEQFF
d_gene: .; v_gene: TRBV14; j_gene: TRBJ1-4; abundance: .; CDR3nt: TGTGCCAGCAGCCAAACGGACCAACGGGGTGAAAAACTGTTTTTT; CDR3aa: CASSQTDQRGEKLFF
d_gene: .; v_gene: TRBV28; j_gene: TRBJ2-3; abundance: few; CDR3nt: TGTGCCAGCAGTTTCTTCCTCGAATGGCACACAGATACGCAGTATTTT; CDR3aa: CASSFFLEWHTDTQYF
d_gene: .; v_gene: TRBV15; j_gene: TRBJ1-5; abundance: .; CDR3nt: TGTGCCACCAGCACAGGTGGTCAGCCCCAGCATTTT; CDR3aa: CATSTGGQPQHF
d_gene: .; v_gene: TRBV6-5; j_gene: TRBJ1-2; abundance: .; CDR3nt: TGTGCCAGCAGCCCCGGGCCAGGGGTCTATGGCTACACCTTC; CDR3aa: CASSPGPGVYGYTF
d_gene: TRBD2; v_gene: TRBV25-1; j_gene: TRBJ2-1; abundance: .; CDR3nt: TGTGCCAGCAGTGAAGGCCTAGCGGGAGTCTTAGATGAGCAGTTCTTC; CDR3aa: CASSEGLAGVLDEQFF
d_gene: .; v_gene: TRBV27; j_gene: TRBJ2-2; abundance: .; CDR3nt: TGTGCCAGCAGTCCTCTACTTTACCGGGCCGGGGAGCTGTTTTTT; CDR3aa: CASSPLLYRAGELFF
d_gene: TRBD1; v_gene: TRBV5-4; j_gene: TRBJ2-2; abundance: .; CDR3nt: TGTGCCAGCAGCCTATTCGGGACAGCGAACACCGGGGAGCTGTTTTTT; CDR3aa: CASSLFGTANTGELFF
d_gene: .; v_gene: TRBV29-1; j_gene: TRBJ2-5; abundance: .; CDR3nt: TGCAGCGTTGAACTCTCTTCCCCAGGTCGGGAGACCCAGTACTTC; CDR3aa: CSVELSSPGRETQYF
d_gene: .; v_gene: TRBV28; j_gene: TRBJ2-7; abundance: .; CDR3nt: TGTGCCAGCAGTCGAGAATCAGGAGTGCGGGACGAGCAGTACTTC; CDR3aa: CASSRESGVRDEQYF
d_gene: .; v_gene: TRBV6-1; j_gene: TRBJ2-3; abundance: .; CDR3nt: TGTGCCAGCAACCCGCGGGGGCCAAACACAGATACGCAGTATTTT; CDR3aa: CASNPRGPNTDTQYF
d_gene: .; v_gene: TRBV5-5; j_gene: TRBJ1-2; abundance: .; CDR3nt: TGTGCCAGCAGCGTAGACAGCTATGGCTACACCTTC; CDR3aa: CASSVDSYGYTF
d_gene: TRBD1; v_gene: TRBV6-1; j_gene: TRBJ1-5; abundance: .; CDR3nt: TGTGCCAGCAGTGAAATGGGACAGGGGCCGAATCAGCCCCAGCATTTT; CDR3aa: CASSEMGQGPNQPQHF
d_gene: .; v_gene: TRBV15; j_gene: TRBJ2-2; abundance: .; CDR3nt: TGTGCCACCAGCAGAGCCGCCGGGGAGCTGTTTTTT; CDR3aa: CATSRAAGELFF
d_gene: .; v_gene: TRBV7-2; j_gene: TRBJ2-5; abundance: once; CDR3nt: TGTGCCAGCAGCTTAGTCGGGACCCAGTACTTC; CDR3aa: CASSLVGTQYF
d_gene: .; v_gene: TRBV11-3; j_gene: TRBJ2-3; abundance: once; CDR3nt: TGTGCCAGCAGCTACTCACGGGGTAACACAGATACGCAGTATTTT; CDR3aa: CASSYSRGNTDTQYF
d_gene: .; v_gene: TRBV4-1; j_gene: TRBJ2-1; abundance: .; CDR3nt: TGCGCCAGCAGTCAGACAAGTCAGAATGAGCAGTTCTTC; CDR3aa: CASSQTSQNEQFF
d_gene: .; v_gene: TRBV29-1; j_gene: TRBJ2-2; abundance: .; CDR3nt: TGCAGCGTTGAATTGGTTGAGACCGGGGAGCTGTTTTTT; CDR3aa: CSVELVETGELFF
d_gene: TRBD2; v_gene: TRBV28; j_gene: TRBJ2-1; abundance: .; CDR3nt: TGTGCCAGCAGTTTTCTGAGCGGGGGGCCTCACAATGAGCAGTTCTTC; CDR3aa: CASSFLSGGPHNEQFF
d_gene: TRBD1; v_gene: TRBV30; j_gene: TRBJ2-1; abundance: .; CDR3nt: TGTGCCTGTCTAAAATACCGGGACAGAGACAATGAGCAGTTCTTC; CDR3aa: CACLKYRDRDNEQFF
d_gene: .; v_gene: TRBV5-5; j_gene: TRBJ1-5; abundance: .; CDR3nt: TGTGCCAGCAGCTTGTCCCGGTTTAGCAATCAGCCCCAGCATTTT; CDR3aa: CASSLSRFSNQPQHF
d_gene: TRBD2; v_gene: TRBV4-3; j_gene: TRBJ2-7; abundance: .; CDR3nt: TGCGCCAGCAGCCAAGATTTAAGCGGGAGAACCGGCGAGCAGTACTTC; CDR3aa: CASSQDLSGRTGEQYF
d_gene: .; v_gene: TRBV7-6; j_gene: TRBJ2-2; abundance: .; CDR3nt: TGTGCCAGCAGCTTGTCGGGGGCCGGGGAGCTGTTTTTT; CDR3aa: CASSLSGAGELFF
d_gene: .; v_gene: TRBV19; j_gene: TRBJ2-1; abundance: .; CDR3nt: TGTGCCAGTAGTACCGGAGGGGCCTACAATGAGCAGTTCTTC; CDR3aa: CASSTGGAYNEQFF
d_gene: .; v_gene: TRBV15; j_gene: TRBJ1-1; abundance: few; CDR3nt: TGTGCCACCAGCAGACAGCTCGCCGGGTCCATGAACACTGAAGCTTTCTTT; CDR3aa: CATSRQLAGSMNTEAFF